What follows are 2 T cell receptor beta chains derived from one specimen sequenced in a study of blood T cell repertoires in COVID-19. Some clones are missing from TCRdb's copy, which holds only in-frame ones; the method was immunoSEQ multiplex PCR. The repertoire has hundreds of thousands of clones, 88% of them found once; the top ten carry 0.7%. The sample consisted of peripheral blood. These receptors came from a human donor in a cohort sampled during active COVID-19.

The chain recombines TRBV19 with TRBJ2-7; TRBD1 matches at 7 bases. Germline CDR1 and CDR2: LNHDA and SQIVND (reference sequence). The CDR3 extends over 14 amino acids. J gave up 6 bases and V 3 bases, and 8 bases lay outside the gene matches. The CDR3 DNA sequence: TGTGCCAGTAGTATCCAGGGGGACCGGTTCGAGCAGTACTTC. This encodes CASSIQGDRFEQYF.

The chain is built from TRBV18 and TRBJ2-1; 8 nucleotides match TRBD2. The CDR3 runs to 17 residues. From germline, CDR1 is KGHSH and CDR2 LQKENI. With 0 bases clipped from V and 2 bases from J, the junction kept 6 bases outside the gene matches. CDR3 coding DNA: TGTGCCAGCTCACCACCCCTGGGTAGCGGGGCCTACAATGAGCAGTTCTTC. Translation: CASSPPLGSGAYNEQFF.